This entry features one T cell receptor (beta chain) sequence. Trimming left V 6 bases short and J 0 bases short, with 8 bases between. The CDR3 totals 13 residues. Germline CDR1 is LNHDA and CDR2 is SQIVND (reference sequence). This record belongs to a study of blood T cell repertoires in COVID-19. Study in general: There were acute and convalescent COVID-19 samples, and they came from the United States, Italy and Spain. From T cells, B-cell-depleted T cells, or PBMCs came the material, which was cDNA or gDNA.

Seattle patient enrollment occurred during active infection, with longitudinal follow-up thereafter. Original processing notes: Scientists estimated how many nucleated cells there were by amplifying reference gene primers. Only in-frame clones appear in the TCRdb table, and some are missing; sequencing was by immunoSEQ multiplex PCR. V, J and clone size are taken as reported in that table, and D and trimming were inferred from the DNA itself. The profile shows 250,000 to 350,000 clones, around 90% of them singletons. V is TRBV19 and J is TRBJ1-2; D is unresolved. The TCR sequence derives from a woman under 40 with COVID-19, enrolled during active disease. Sequencing input: peripheral blood. This CDR3 reads CASRGAANYGYTF. DNA of the CDR3: TGTGCCAGTAGAGGAGCCGCTAACTATGGCTACACCTTC.